What follows are 28 T cell receptor beta chains derived from one specimen sequenced in a study of T cell responses to AZD1222 COVID-19 vaccine. Libraries were prepared by immunoSEQ multiplex PCR; TCRdb keeps only in-frame clonotypes and omits some of them. The table lists roughly 120,000 clones, around 88% of them singletons, with around 6% in the top ten. Sequenced here: peripheral blood, sampled 28 days after the second AZD1222 dose. The receptor set was obtained from an adult who received the AZD1222 COVID-19 vaccine.

This clone was observed a handful of times. The chain has TRBV3-1 (or the pseudogene TRBV3-2) and TRBJ2-2; D possibly corresponds to TRBD1 (6 bases). Germline lookup yields CDR1 LGHDT and CDR2 YNNKEL (reference sequence). CDR3 length: 14 residues. V lost 3 bases to trimming and J lost 3 bases, with 8 bases between them. This CDR3 reads CASSQGTHTGELFF. The CDR3 region has the DNA TGTGCCAGCAGCCAGGGGACACACACCGGGGAGCTGTTTTTT.

This clone appeared a single time. The V call is TRBV4-1, the J call TRBJ1-5, with D hard to call. The V end was cut by 4 bases, the J end by 1 base, with 5 bases between. The germline CDR1 and CDR2 sequences are MGHRA and YSYEKL. The CDR3 is 13 amino acids. The CDR3 nucleotides are TGCGCCAGCAGCCCGCTAAGCAATCAGCCCCAGCATTTT. This codes for CASSPLSNQPQHF.

The rearrangement links TRBV19 to TRBJ2-2; D gene unclear. Trimming left V 0 bases short and J 4 bases short, with 12 bases between. CDR3 length: 16 amino acids. The V gene's germline CDR1 is LNHDA and CDR2 SQIVND (reference sequence). In DNA form, the CDR3 reads TGTGCCAGTAGTATAGAACCCTCCCGCCGCACCGGGGAGCTGTTTTTT. Its protein is CASSIEPSRRTGELFF.

The chain couples TRBV10-3 to TRBJ1-6; possible D gene TRBD1, 5 bases. This CDR3 has 14 residues. The germline V gene encodes CDR1 ENHRY and CDR2 SYGVKD. V shed 3 bases and J shed 9 bases, with 12 bases lying between them. The CDR3 DNA sequence: TGTGCCATCAGTGAACAGGAGGCGGGTTCACCCCTCCACTTT. Protein: CAISEQEAGSPLHF.

The chain has TRBV9 and TRBJ2-3; D may be TRBD2 (6 bases). The germline V gene encodes CDR1 SGDLS and CDR2 YYNGEE. V dropped 0 bases and J dropped 6 bases, with 23 bases sitting between them. This CDR3 region has 18 residues. In nucleotides, the CDR3 is TGTGCCAGCAGCGTAGCTACTCCGGAGACTAGAGTCGTGGATACGCAGTATTTT. Protein product: CASSVATPETRVVDTQYF.

This chain uses TRBV4-3 with TRBJ1-4, with a tentative D call TRBD1 (5 bases). There are 16 residues in the CDR3. The germline CDR1 and CDR2 sequences are LGHNA and YSLEER. V gave up 3 bases and J gave up 0 bases, with 11 bases separating them. The CDR3 DNA is TGCGCCAGCAGCCAGGGGACTCCTGCAACTAATGAAAAACTGTTTTTT. It specifies CASSQGTPATNEKLFF.

This clone was counted a single time. The gene calls are TRBV5-1 and TRBJ2-3; the D gene is possibly TRBD2 (7 bases). This CDR3 is built from 15 residues. The germline CDR1 and CDR2 sequences are SGHRS and YFSETQ. V dropped 1 base and J dropped 5 bases, with 14 bases sitting between them. The CDR3 DNA reads TGCGCCAGCAGCTTGTCCGGGGGGCGTCAAGATACGCAGTATTTT. It codes for CASSLSGGRQDTQYF.

This chain links TRBV7-2 with TRBJ1-2; 8 nucleotides align to TRBD1. The CDR3 loop spans 15 amino acids. Germline trimming cut 4 bases from V and 5 bases from J; bases unmatched to any gene: 9. The germline V gene encodes CDR1 SGHTA and CDR2 FQGNSA. CDR3: CASSSAPGQAYGYTF. The CDR3 DNA reads as TGTGCCAGCAGCTCTGCTCCGGGACAGGCTTATGGCTACACCTTC. Variable domain in full (rest from reference TRBV7-2 and TRBJ1-2): GAGVSQSPSNKVTEKGKDVELRCDPISGHTALYWYRQSLGQGLEFLIYFQGNSAPDKSGLPSDRFSAERTGGSVSTLTIQRTQQEDSAVYLCASSSAPGQAYGYTFGSGTRLTVV.

The chain recombines TRBV9 with TRBJ1-1, with D tentatively TRBD1 (6 bases). Germline V gene lookup returns CDR1 SGDLS and CDR2 YYNGEE. The CDR3 consists of 15 residues. The ends were cut back, 4 bases at V and 5 bases at J, with 18 bases in the middle. CDR3 DNA: TGTGCCAGCAGCCCCCGGGACAAGGTTTTAACTGAAGCTTTCTTT. It yields the protein CASSPRDKVLTEAFF.

The J gene is TRBJ1-1, the V gene TRBV29-1, with D maybe TRBD1 (6 bases). V was pared by 0 bases and J by 1 base, with 12 bases between. CDR1 is SQVTM, CDR2 ANQGSEA, per germline. This CDR3 comprises 15 residues. The CDR3 coding sequence is TGCAGCGTTGAAGATTCGGGGGCAGGGAACACTGAAGCTTTCTTT. It is translated as CSVEDSGAGNTEAFF.

The chain carries TRBV5-1 and TRBJ1-2; D ambiguous. The germline V gene has CDR1 SGHRS and CDR2 YFSETQ. The V end lost 0 bases, the J end lost 7 bases, and 7 bases lay between the germline ends. The CDR3 runs to 12 residues. The CDR3 DNA reads as TGCGCCAGCAGCTTGGGACAATTTGGCTACACCTTC. As protein: CASSLGQFGYTF.

The gene calls are TRBV24-1 and TRBJ1-1, with D possibly being TRBD1 (6 bases). The germline V gene encodes CDR1 KGHDR and CDR2 SFDVKD. The CDR3 is 14 amino acids. Trimming left V 5 bases short and J 0 bases short, with 9 bases between. The CDR3 is CATSAGHLNTEAFF. Written as DNA, the CDR3 is TGTGCCACCAGTGCGGGACATTTGAACACTGAAGCTTTCTTT.

The V and J genes are TRBV5-1 and TRBJ2-5; maybe TRBD2 (6 bases). Trimming took 2 bases from V and 6 from J, leaving 17 bases between them. This CDR3 is built from 15 residues. CDR1 and CDR2 (germline): SGHRS, YFSETQ. CDR3 in DNA: TGCGCCAGCAGCTTTGGTTTTCGACTAGTGAAGACCCAGTACTTC. Protein product: CASSFGFRLVKTQYF.

CDR3 loop: CASSLGPASGNTIYF. The CDR3 region has the DNA TGTGCCAGCAGCTTAGGTCCTGCCTCTGGAAACACCATATATTTT. This sequence joins TRBV7-2 and TRBJ1-3; D unresolved. Germline CDR1 SGHTA, CDR2 FQGNSA. The ends were cut back, 1 base at V and 0 bases at J, with 7 bases in the middle. CDR3 length: 15 amino acids. The full variable domain, completed using reference TRBV7-2 and TRBJ1-3, is GAGVSQSPSNKVTEKGKDVELRCDPISGHTALYWYRQSLGQGLEFLIYFQGNSAPDKSGLPSDRFSAERTGGSVSTLTIQRTQQEDSAVYLCASSLGPASGNTIYFGEGSWLTVV.

V usage is TRBV7-2 and J usage is TRBJ1-1; 9 bases are a match to TRBD1. In germline, CDR1 is SGHTA, CDR2 FQGNSA. After removal of 8 bases from V and 0 bases from J, the junction contained 4 bases not matched to a gene. This CDR3 region has 14 residues. The CDR3 region is CASGGTGMNTEAFF. The CDR3 nucleotides read TGTGCCAGCGGGGGGACAGGGATGAACACTGAAGCTTTCTTT.

The chain has TRBV28 and TRBJ2-3; 10 bases fit TRBD2. The CDR3 is 17 amino acids. Germline lookup yields CDR1 MDHEN and CDR2 SYDVKM. V lost 2 bases, J lost 4 bases, and 9 bases stayed unmatched. CDR3 nucleotide sequence: TGTGCCAGCAGTTTAAAAGTAGCGGGGGGCGGGGCAGATACGCAGTATTTT. Its translation: CASSLKVAGGGADTQYF.

The chain employs TRBV5-1 and TRBJ2-7; D call uncertain. The CDR3 is 15 residues long. Germline V lookup: CDR1 SGHRS, CDR2 YFSETQ. Trimming cost V 0 bases and J 2 bases, with 12 bases left between them. CDR3 in amino acids: CASSLEAGSTYEQYF. The CDR3 nucleotides read TGCGCCAGCAGCTTGGAGGCAGGAAGCACCTACGAGCAGTACTTC.

CDR3 in amino acids: CASTYSGNGNQPQHF. In DNA form, the CDR3 reads TGTGCCAGTACGTATTCCGGGAATGGCAATCAGCCCCAGCATTTT. This sequence joins TRBV19 and TRBJ1-5; no clear D gene. CDR1 and CDR2 (germline): LNHDA, SQIVND (reference sequence). V was shortened by 7 bases and J by 2 bases, with 15 bases between the two germline ends. CDR3 length: 15 amino acids.

The chain links TRBV4-2 to TRBJ2-7; TRBD2 matches 9 bases. V shed 2 bases, J shed 6 bases, and the junction held 5 bases outside the gene matches. This CDR3 spans 14 amino acids. Germline CDR1 reads LGHNA; CDR2 reads YNFKEQ. CDR3 sequence (DNA): TGTGCCAGCAGCCAATCGGGGACTAGCTTCGAGCAGTACTTC. Translated: CASSQSGTSFEQYF.

V and J are TRBV19 and TRBJ2-2; D is ambiguous. V was trimmed by 2 bases and J by 6 bases, leaving 7 bases between them. Germline V gene data show CDR1 as LNHDA and CDR2 as SQIVND (reference sequence). CDR3 length equals 13 residues. For the CDR3, the DNA is TGTGCCAGTAGTATATCCCGCCCCGGGGAGCTGTTTTTT. It specifies CASSISRPGELFF.

V usage is TRBV7-2 and J usage is TRBJ2-1; D call uncertain. The germline V and J ends were trimmed by 4 bases and 7 bases, with 8 bases remaining between them. This CDR3 has 12 amino acids. Germline CDR1 SGHTA, CDR2 FQGNSA. CDR3 nucleotides: TGTGCCAGCAGCTCGACCCGGAATGAGCAGTTCTTC. Encoded protein: CASSSTRNEQFF. Full variable domain (outside the CDR3, taken from reference TRBV7-2 and TRBJ2-1): GAGVSQSPSNKVTEKGKDVELRCDPISGHTALYWYRQSLGQGLEFLIYFQGNSAPDKSGLPSDRFSAERTGGSVSTLTIQRTQQEDSAVYLCASSSTRNEQFFGPGTRLTVL.

A note on this clone: This CDR3 is also generated by other DNA sequences in the sample. The V gene is TRBV29-1, the J gene TRBJ1-2; TRBD1 is a possible D gene (5 bases). CDR1 is SQVTM, CDR2 ANQGSEA, per germline. The CDR3 contains 12 residues. Deletions cut 5 bases from V and 3 bases from J, with 10 bases between. CDR3 sequence reads: CSVTGSDYGYTF. CDR3 coding DNA: TGCAGCGTTACAGGATCGGACTATGGCTACACCTTC.

CDR3 sequence (DNA): TGCGCCAGCAGGGCCGGGGACACTGAAGCTTTCTTT. This translates into CASRAGDTEAFF. The V gene is TRBV10-2, the J gene TRBJ1-1; D is undetermined. This CDR3 contains 12 residues. Trimming removed 6 bases at V and 3 bases at J, with 8 bases between. Looked up from germline, CDR1 is WSHSY and CDR2 is SAAADI.

V and J are TRBV6-2 or TRBV6-3 and TRBJ2-4, with TRBD2 matching over 15 bases. The CDR3 totals 18 residues. Germline loops: CDR1 MNHEY, CDR2 SVGEGT. Trimming cost V 5 bases and J 1 base; bases outside gene matches: 6. CDR3 sequence (DNA): TGTGCCAGCAGTACTGGGACTAGCGGGGGGTGGGCCAAAAACATTCAGTACTTC. It encodes CASSTGTSGGWAKNIQYF.

This sequence joins TRBV7-9 and TRBJ1-1; TRBD1 might be the D (5 bases). Trimming removed 0 bases from V and 11 bases from J, with 13 bases in between. Germline V gene sequence: CDR1 SEHNR, CDR2 FQNEAQ (reference sequence). The CDR3 covers 13 residues. Written as DNA, the CDR3 is TGTGCCAGCAGCTTAGCGCAAGAGGGGCGGGCTTTCTTT. This translates into CASSLAQEGRAFF.

The rearrangement joins TRBV6-1 to TRBJ1-2; no firm D call. CDR1 and CDR2 (germline): MNHNS, SASEGT. The CDR3 covers 15 residues. Trimming took off 2 bases at V and 2 bases at J, with 12 bases between the two ends. The CDR3 loop is CASSESQGSNYGYTF. CDR3 DNA sequence: TGTGCCAGCAGTGAAAGCCAAGGGTCCAACTATGGCTACACCTTC.

The rearrangement uses TRBV6-1 and TRBJ2-5, with D hard to call. Germline assignment: CDR1 MNHNS and CDR2 SASEGT. Trimming took 4 bases from V and 4 from J, leaving 19 bases between them. This CDR3 spans 16 amino acids. The DNA of the CDR3 is TGTGCCAGCAGTGTCCCTCGGCAGGTGACCATAGAGACCCAGTACTTC. It yields the protein CASSVPRQVTIETQYF.

The rearrangement links TRBV21-1 to TRBJ1-1; the table names TRBD1, a call not compared with the DNA. TRBV21-1 constitutes a pseudogene. CDR3 length: 17 residues. The CDR3 sequence is CASSPQGAFFFRPYAFF. The DNA for the CDR3 is TGTGCCAGCAGCCCACAGGGGGCTTTTTTTTTCCGACCCTATGCTTTCTTT.